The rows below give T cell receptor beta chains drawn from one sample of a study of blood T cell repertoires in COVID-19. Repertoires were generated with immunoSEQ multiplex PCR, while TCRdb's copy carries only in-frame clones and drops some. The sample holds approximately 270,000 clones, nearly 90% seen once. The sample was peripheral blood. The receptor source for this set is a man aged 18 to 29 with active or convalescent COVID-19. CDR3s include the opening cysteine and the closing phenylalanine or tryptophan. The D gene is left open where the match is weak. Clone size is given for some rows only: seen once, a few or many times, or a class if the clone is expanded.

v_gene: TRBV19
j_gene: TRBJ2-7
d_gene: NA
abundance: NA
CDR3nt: TGTGCCAGTAGTAGAATGACAGAATACGAGCAGTACTTC
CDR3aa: CASSRMTEYEQYF

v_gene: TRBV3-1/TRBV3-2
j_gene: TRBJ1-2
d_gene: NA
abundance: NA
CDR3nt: TGTGCCAGCAGCCAAGAACGGCAGGATGGCTACACCTTC
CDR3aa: CASSQERQDGYTF

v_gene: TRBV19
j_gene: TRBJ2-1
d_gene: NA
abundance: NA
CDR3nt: TGTGCCAGTATCGGGTACTCCTACAATGAGCAGTTCTTC
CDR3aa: CASIGYSYNEQFF

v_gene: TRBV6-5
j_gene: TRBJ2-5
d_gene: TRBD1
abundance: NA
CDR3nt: TGTGCCAGCAGTTACGTCATGACAGGGGGCTCGGAGACCCAGTACTTC
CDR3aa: CASSYVMTGGSETQYF

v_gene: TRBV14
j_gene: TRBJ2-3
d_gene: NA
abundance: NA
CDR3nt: TGTGCCAGCAGCCAAGACTCAGACACTACGCAGTATTTT
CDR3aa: CASSQDSDTTQYF

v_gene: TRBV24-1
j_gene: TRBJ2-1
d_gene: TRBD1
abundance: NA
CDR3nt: TGTGCCACCAGTGATTTCCCCCCGGGGACAGGGGGTCGGTACAATGAGCAGTTCTTC
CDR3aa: CATSDFPPGTGGRYNEQFF

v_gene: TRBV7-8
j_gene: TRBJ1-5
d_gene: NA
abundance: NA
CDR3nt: TGTGCCAGCAGCCTGGACAGTGGCAATCAGCCCCAGCATTTT
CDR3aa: CASSLDSGNQPQHF

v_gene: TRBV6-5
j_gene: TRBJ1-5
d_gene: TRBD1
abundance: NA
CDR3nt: TGTGCCAGCAAAAAAAGGGACAGGGACTTTCAGCCCCAGCATTTT
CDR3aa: CASKKRDRDFQPQHF

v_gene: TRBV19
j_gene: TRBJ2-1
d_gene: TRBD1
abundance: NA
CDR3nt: TGTGCCAGTTTCCAGGGGGAGTTGCGGTTCTTC
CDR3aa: CASFQGELRFF

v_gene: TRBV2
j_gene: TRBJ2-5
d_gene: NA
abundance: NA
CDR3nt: TGTGCCAGCAGTGCACAAGAGACCCAGTACTTC
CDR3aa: CASSAQETQYF

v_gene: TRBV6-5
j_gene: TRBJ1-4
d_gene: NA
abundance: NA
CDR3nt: TGTGCCAGCAGTCTTCTTACAGGGCGTAATGAAAAACTGTTTTTT
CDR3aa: CASSLLTGRNEKLFF

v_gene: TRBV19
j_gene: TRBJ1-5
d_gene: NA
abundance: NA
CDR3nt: TGTGCCAGTAGTTCGACAGACAATCAGCCCCAGCATTTT
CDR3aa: CASSSTDNQPQHF

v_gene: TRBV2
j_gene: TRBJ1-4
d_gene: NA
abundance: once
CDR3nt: TGTGCCAGCAGTGATTTCGGGATTGCTAATGAAAAACTGTTTTTT
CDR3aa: CASSDFGIANEKLFF

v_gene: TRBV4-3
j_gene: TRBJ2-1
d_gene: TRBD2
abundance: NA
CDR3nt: TGCGCCAGCAGCCAGGGGGGGACTAGCGGGACCAGAAGCTCCTACAATGAGCAGTTCTTC
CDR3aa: CASSQGGTSGTRSSYNEQFF

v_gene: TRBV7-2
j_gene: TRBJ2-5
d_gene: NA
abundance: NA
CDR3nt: TGTGCCAGCAGCCCGGCAAGCGCAGAGACCCAGTACTTC
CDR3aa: CASSPASAETQYF

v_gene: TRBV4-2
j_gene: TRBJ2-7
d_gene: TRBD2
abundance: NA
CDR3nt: TGTGCCAGCAGCCAAGGCCAACGCGGGGGCTCCTACGAGCAGTACTTC
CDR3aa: CASSQGQRGGSYEQYF

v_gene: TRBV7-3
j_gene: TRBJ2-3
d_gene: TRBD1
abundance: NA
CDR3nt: TGTGCCAGCAGCACCTCGACAGGGCGAGATACGCAGTATTTT
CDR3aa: CASSTSTGRDTQYF

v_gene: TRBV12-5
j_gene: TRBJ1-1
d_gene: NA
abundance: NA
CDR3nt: TGTGCTAGTGGTTCTACCAGGGCCCCCGGGGAAGCTTTCTTT
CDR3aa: CASGSTRAPGEAFF

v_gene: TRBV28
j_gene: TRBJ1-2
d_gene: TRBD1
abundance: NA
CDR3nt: TGTGCCAGCAGCCTAACAGGGGTCGGCTACACCTTC
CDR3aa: CASSLTGVGYTF

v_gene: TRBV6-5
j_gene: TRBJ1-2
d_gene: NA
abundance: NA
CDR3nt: TGTGCCAGCACGGACAGATATAACTATGGCTACACCTTC
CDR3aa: CASTDRYNYGYTF

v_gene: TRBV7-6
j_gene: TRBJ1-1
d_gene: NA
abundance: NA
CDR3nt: TGTGCCAGCAAAGTAGGAGAGAACACTGAAGCTTTCTTT
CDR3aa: CASKVGENTEAFF

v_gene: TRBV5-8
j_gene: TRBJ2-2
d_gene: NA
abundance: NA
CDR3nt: TGTGCCAGCAGCTTGAGAGGGAGCACCGGGGAGCTGTTTTTT
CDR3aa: CASSLRGSTGELFF

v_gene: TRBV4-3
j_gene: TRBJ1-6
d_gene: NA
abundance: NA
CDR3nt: TGCGCCAGCAGCCAAGCAGGCAAGAATTCACCCCTCCACTTT
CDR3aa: CASSQAGKNSPLHF

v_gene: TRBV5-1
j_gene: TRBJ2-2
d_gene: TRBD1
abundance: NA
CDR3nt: TGCGCCAGCAGCTTGGCGGGACAGGGGAACACCGGGGAGCTGTTTTTT
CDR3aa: CASSLAGQGNTGELFF

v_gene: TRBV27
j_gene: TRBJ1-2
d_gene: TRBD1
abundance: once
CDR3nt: TGTGCCAGCAGTATGACATCAGGGGGCCCCTATGGCTACACCTTC
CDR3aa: CASSMTSGGPYGYTF

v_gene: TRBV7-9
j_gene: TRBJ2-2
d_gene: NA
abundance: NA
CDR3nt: TGTGCCAGCAGCCGGACGGGGTGGGGGAACACCGGGGAGCTGTTTTTT
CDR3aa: CASSRTGWGNTGELFF

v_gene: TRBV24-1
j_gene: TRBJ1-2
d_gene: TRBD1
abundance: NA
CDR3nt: TGTGCCACCAGTGACCCCGGGACAGGCTTCGGCTACACCTTC
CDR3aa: CATSDPGTGFGYTF